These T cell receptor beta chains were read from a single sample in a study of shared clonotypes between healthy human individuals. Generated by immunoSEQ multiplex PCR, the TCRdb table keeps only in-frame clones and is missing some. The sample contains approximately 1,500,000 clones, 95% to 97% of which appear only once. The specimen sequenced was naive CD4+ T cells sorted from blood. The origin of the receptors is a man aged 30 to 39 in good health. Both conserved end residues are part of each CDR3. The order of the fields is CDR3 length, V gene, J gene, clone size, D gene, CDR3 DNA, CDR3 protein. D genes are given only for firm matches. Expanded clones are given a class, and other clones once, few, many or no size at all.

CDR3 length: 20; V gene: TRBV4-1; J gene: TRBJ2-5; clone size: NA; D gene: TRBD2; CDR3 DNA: TGCGCCAGCAGCCTCGCCCGGCAACTAGCGGGAGGGCCCGCGGGCGAGACCCAGTACTTC; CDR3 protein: CASSLARQLAGGPAGETQYF
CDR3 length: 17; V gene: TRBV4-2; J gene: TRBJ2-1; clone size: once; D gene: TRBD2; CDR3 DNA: TGTGCCAGCACCGCCATCGAGCGGGGGAGCTCCTACAATGAGCAGTTCTTC; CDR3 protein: CASTAIERGSSYNEQFF
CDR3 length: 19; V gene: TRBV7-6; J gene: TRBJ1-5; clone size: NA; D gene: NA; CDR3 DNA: TGTGCCAGCAGCTTAGAGGCCCACCCAGGGAGTATCAGCAATCAGCCCCAGCATTTT; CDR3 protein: CASSLEAHPGSISNQPQHF
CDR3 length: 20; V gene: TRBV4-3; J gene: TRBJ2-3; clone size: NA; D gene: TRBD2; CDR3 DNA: TGCGCCAGCAGCCAAGACGGACTAGCGGGAGATCTAAGCGGCTCAGATACGCAGTATTTT; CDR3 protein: CASSQDGLAGDLSGSDTQYF
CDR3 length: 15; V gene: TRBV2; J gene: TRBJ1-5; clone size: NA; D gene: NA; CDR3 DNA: TGTGCCAGCAGTGAAGGCGCTCGAAGCAATCAGCCCCAGCATTTT; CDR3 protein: CASSEGARSNQPQHF
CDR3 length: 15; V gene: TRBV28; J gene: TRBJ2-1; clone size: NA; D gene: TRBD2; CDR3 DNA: TGTGCCAGCAGTTCCGGCGGGGGTAAATACAATGAGCAGTTCTTC; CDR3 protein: CASSSGGGKYNEQFF
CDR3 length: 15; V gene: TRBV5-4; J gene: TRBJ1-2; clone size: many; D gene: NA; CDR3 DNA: TGTGCCAGCAGCATGGACAGCGTCACTACCTATGGCTACACCTTC; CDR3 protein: CASSMDSVTTYGYTF
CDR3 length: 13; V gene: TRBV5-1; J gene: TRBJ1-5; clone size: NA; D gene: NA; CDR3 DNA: TGCGCCAGCAGTCCAGGACCGGGTCAGCCCCAGCATTTT; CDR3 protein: CASSPGPGQPQHF
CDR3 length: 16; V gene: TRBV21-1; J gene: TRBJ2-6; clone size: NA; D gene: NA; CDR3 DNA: TGTGCCAGCAGCATGTACAGGCCCTCTGGGGCCAACGTCCTGACTTTC; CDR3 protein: CASSMYRPSGANVLTF
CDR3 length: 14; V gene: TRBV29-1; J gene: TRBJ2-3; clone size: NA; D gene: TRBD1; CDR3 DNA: TGCAGCGTTGGTCAGGGGGCGGTTAGGGATACGCAGTATTTT; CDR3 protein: CSVGQGAVRDTQYF
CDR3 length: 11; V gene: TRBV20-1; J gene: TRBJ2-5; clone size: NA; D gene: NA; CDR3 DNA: TGCAGTGCTAAGGGGGGAGCCGGGGAGTACTTC; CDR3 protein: CSAKGGAGEYF
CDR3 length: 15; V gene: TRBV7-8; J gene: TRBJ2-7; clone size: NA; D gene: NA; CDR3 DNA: TGTGCCAGCAGCTTAATGCTGGGAGTATCCTACGAGCAGTACTTC; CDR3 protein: CASSLMLGVSYEQYF
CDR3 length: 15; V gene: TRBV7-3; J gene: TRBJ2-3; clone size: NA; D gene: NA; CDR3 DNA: TGTGCCAGCAGCTTAAGGGACCGACGACTTGATACGCAGTATTTT; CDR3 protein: CASSLRDRRLDTQYF
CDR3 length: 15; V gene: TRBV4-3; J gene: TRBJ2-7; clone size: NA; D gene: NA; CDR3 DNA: TGCGCCAGCAGCCGGACCCGGACAGCAACCTACGAGCAGTACTTC; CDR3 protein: CASSRTRTATYEQYF
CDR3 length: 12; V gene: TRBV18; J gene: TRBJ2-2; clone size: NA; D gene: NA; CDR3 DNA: TGTGCCAGCTCACTTTCACCTGGGGAGCTGTTTTTT; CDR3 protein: CASSLSPGELFF
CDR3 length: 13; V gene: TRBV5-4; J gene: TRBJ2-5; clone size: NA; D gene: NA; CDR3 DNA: TGTGCCAGCAGCTCGAACAGACAAGAGACCCAGTACTTC; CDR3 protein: CASSSNRQETQYF
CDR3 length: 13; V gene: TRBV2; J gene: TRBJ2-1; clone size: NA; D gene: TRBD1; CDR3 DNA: TGTGCCAGCGGGACAGGGGGTCTCAATGAGCAGTTCTTC; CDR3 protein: CASGTGGLNEQFF
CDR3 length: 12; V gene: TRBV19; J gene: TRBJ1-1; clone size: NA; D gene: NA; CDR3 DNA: TGTGCCAGTGGACGGATGAACACTGAAGCTTTCTTT; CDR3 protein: CASGRMNTEAFF
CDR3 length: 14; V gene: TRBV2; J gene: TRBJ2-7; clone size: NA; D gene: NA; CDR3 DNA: TGTGCCAGCAGCACCGGGAGGGGGCTCGACGAGCAGTACTTC; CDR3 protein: CASSTGRGLDEQYF
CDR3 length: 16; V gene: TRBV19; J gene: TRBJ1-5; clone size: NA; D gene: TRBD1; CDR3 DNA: TGTGCCAGTAGTGACCTACAGGGGGCCGGCAATCAGCCCCAGCATTTT; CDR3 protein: CASSDLQGAGNQPQHF
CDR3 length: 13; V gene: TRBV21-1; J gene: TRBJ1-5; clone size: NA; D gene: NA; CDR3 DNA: TGTGCCAGCAGAAAACAGGGGAATCAGCCCCAGCATTTT; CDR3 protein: CASRKQGNQPQHF